This TCR beta chain was recorded in a study of cytotoxic CD8 clonotypes in ibrutinib-treated CLL. Background on the study: Enrolment comprised 11 relapsed/refractory and more than 14 treatment-naive patients; 17 to 18 were IGHV unmutated. Sequencing produced an average of about 280,000 productive templates and 85,000 to 95,000 productive rearrangements per sample.

Germline V gene lookup returns CDR1 MDHEN and CDR2 SYDVKM. Germline trimming cut 5 bases from V and 4 bases from J; bases unmatched to any gene: 6. The length of the CDR3 is 14 residues. Generated by immunoSEQ multiplex PCR, the TCRdb table keeps only in-frame clones and is missing some. The data show roughly 300,000 clones, with roughly four fifths seen just once and approximately 5.1% held by the top ten. This chain connects TRBV28 to TRBJ2-7, with 9 positions matching TRBD1. The receptor's source is a human donor with chronic lymphocytic leukemia. Here the sequenced sample was PBMCs, taken at disease progression, from a patient treated with ibrutinib. This chain's CDR3 is CASSAGTGNYEQYF. CDR3 DNA: TGTGCCAGCAGTGCTGGGACAGGGAATTACGAGCAGTACTTC.